These 25 T cell receptor beta chains originate from one sample sequenced in a study of cytomegalovirus exposure and HLA in healthy donors. Primers: 60 Vbeta forward and 13 Jbeta reverse. Repertoires were generated with immunoSEQ multiplex PCR, while TCRdb's copy carries only in-frame clones and drops some. The sample has 130,000 or so clones; about two thirds are singletons. Sequencing was done on a sample of PBMCs. These receptor sequences come from a man aged 35 to 55 in good health and CMV-seropositive.

This chain connects TRBV7-2 to TRBJ2-1; D is undetermined. The CDR3 has 14 amino acids. Looked up from germline, CDR1 is SGHTA and CDR2 is FQGNSA. The V gene lost 5 bases and the J gene lost 6 bases, with 14 bases spanning the gap. The CDR3, as DNA: TGTGCCAGCAGCCCGCCCCAGAGGCGCAATGAGCAGTTCTTC. This gives the protein CASSPPQRRNEQFF.

The CDR3 spells CASTDRGRAGELFF. CDR3 in DNA: TGCGCCAGCACCGACAGGGGTCGGGCCGGGGAGCTGTTTTTT. This chain links TRBV5-1 with TRBJ2-2, with 8 bases lining up with TRBD1. The CDR3 extends over 14 amino acids. V shed 6 bases, J shed 6 bases, and the junction held 7 bases outside the gene matches. CDR1 is SGHRS and CDR2 is YFSETQ in the germline V gene.

The CDR3 bases are TGTGCCAGCAGTATACCGGGACAGGGAACCGACGAGCAGTACTTC. Translation gives CASSIPGQGTDEQYF. V is TRBV2 and J is TRBJ2-7; 9 bases fit TRBD1. Germline V gene lookup returns CDR1 SNHLY and CDR2 FYNNEI. J lost 5 bases, V lost 5 bases, and 10 bases had no gene match. CDR3 length: 15 residues.

The gene calls are TRBV5-4 and TRBJ1-1; tentative D call: TRBD1 (5 bases). Germline V gives CDR1 SGHNT, CDR2 YYREEE (reference sequence). This CDR3 has 17 residues. Trimming took 2 bases from V and 0 from J, leaving 17 bases between them. Here the CDR3 reads CASSLSRVDIMNTEAFF. The CDR3 region has the DNA TGTGCCAGCAGCTTATCCCGGGTGGACATCATGAACACTGAAGCTTTCTTT.

The chain couples TRBV6-6 to TRBJ1-5, with 8 nucleotides matching TRBD1. The length of the CDR3 is 15 residues. The germline CDR1 and CDR2 sequences are MNHNY and SVGAGI (reference sequence). The J segment lost 3 bases and the V segment lost 5 bases, leaving 6 bases of the junction unmatched. CDR3 nucleotide sequence: TGTGCCAGCAGTCTTCAGGGGGCGAACAATCAGCCCCAGCATTTT. Its translation is CASSLQGANNQPQHF.

The chain is built from TRBV4-1 and TRBJ2-1; 8 bases are a match to TRBD2. V shed 4 bases, J shed 7 bases, and the junction held 3 bases outside the gene matches. The CDR3 is 13 residues long. Germline V gene data show CDR1 as MGHRA and CDR2 as YSYEKL. This CDR3 reads CASSPGGSNEQFF. The CDR3 coding sequence is TGCGCCAGCAGCCCGGGAGGGTCGAATGAGCAGTTCTTC.

The chain recombines TRBV5-1 with TRBJ2-2; TRBD1 aligns across 7 bases. CDR1 SGHRS and CDR2 YFSETQ come from the germline V gene. Trimming cost V 4 bases and J 5 bases; bases outside gene matches: 2. The CDR3 sequence is 13 residues long. The CDR3 DNA reads TGCGCCAGCAGCGCGACAGGGACCGGGGAGCTGTTTTTT. It translates to CASSATGTGELFF.

This chain connects TRBV15 to TRBJ2-3; 8 nucleotides agree with TRBD1. V shed 3 bases, J shed 5 bases, and the junction held 4 bases outside the gene matches. The CDR3 is 14 amino acids. Germline-derived CDR1 and CDR2 are LNHNV and YYDKDF (reference sequence). The CDR3 nucleotides are TGTGCCACCAGCAGGGACAGGGCGGGAGATACGCAGTATTTT. Protein product: CATSRDRAGDTQYF.

The chain couples TRBV27 to TRBJ1-1; TRBD1 is a possible D gene (6 bases). The CDR3 consists of 13 residues. Germline V gene sequence: CDR1 MNHEY, CDR2 SMNVEV (reference sequence). The germline V and J ends were trimmed by 5 bases and 5 bases, with 12 bases remaining between them. CDR3 sequence reads: CASSTNRETEAFF. CDR3 DNA: TGTGCCAGCAGTACTAACAGGGAGACTGAAGCTTTCTTT.

This clone was found a few times. CDR3: CAISESGQGGQETQYF. Here the CDR3 DNA reads TGTGCCATCAGTGAGTCGGGACAGGGGGGCCAAGAGACCCAGTACTTC. V usage is TRBV10-3 and J usage is TRBJ2-5, with 11 positions matching TRBD1. Per germline, CDR1 ENHRY and CDR2 SYGVKD. CDR3 length: 16 amino acids. The junction had 1 base not matched to a gene; V was cut back by 0 bases and J by 1 base.

The V and J genes are TRBV2 and TRBJ2-7; 8 nucleotides line up with TRBD1. Looked up from germline, CDR1 is SNHLY and CDR2 is FYNNEI. V lost 5 bases and J lost 6; bases outside the gene matches: 12. This CDR3 is built from 15 residues. This CDR3 reads CASSPPGGAKIEQYF. CDR3 nucleotides: TGTGCCAGCAGTCCTCCAGGGGGCGCAAAAATCGAGCAGTACTTC.

The chain couples TRBV12-5 to TRBJ2-1, with TRBD2 matching 11 bases. Trimming at V came to 0 bases and at J to 9 bases, leaving 7 bases not matched to a gene. CDR1 and CDR2 (germline): LGHNT, FRNRAP. CDR3 length: 16 residues. In DNA form, the CDR3 reads TGTGCTAGTGGTTTGGTTGTAGCGGGAGGGCCTGGTGAGCAGTTCTTC. This gives the protein CASGLVVAGGPGEQFF.

The chain joins TRBV9 to TRBJ2-1; maybe TRBD1 (5 bases). The CDR3 has 17 residues. V was cut by 3 bases and J by 0 bases, with 16 bases left in between. Germline V lookup: CDR1 SGDLS, CDR2 YYNGEE. The CDR3 spells CASSAGLRSSSYNEQFF. CDR3 DNA: TGTGCCAGCAGCGCAGGGCTCCGATCAAGCTCCTACAATGAGCAGTTCTTC.

The rearrangement uses TRBV14 and TRBJ2-1; D is unresolved. Germline CDR1 is SGHDN and CDR2 is FVKESK. V shed 2 bases and J shed 3 bases, with 2 bases lying between them. The CDR3 has 12 residues. CDR3 sequence: CASSQYYNEQFF. The CDR3 nucleotides read TGTGCCAGCAGCCAATACTACAATGAGCAGTTCTTC.

V usage is TRBV7-9 and J usage is TRBJ2-1; perhaps TRBD1 as D (6 bases). The CDR3 runs 15 residues. Germline CDR1 reads SEHNR; CDR2 reads FQNEAQ (reference sequence). Trimming removed 4 bases from V and 7 bases from J, with 17 bases in between. CDR3 sequence reads: CASSSTGSRKNEQFF. DNA for the CDR3: TGTGCCAGCAGCTCTACAGGGAGTAGGAAAAATGAGCAGTTCTTC. The whole variable domain, filled in from reference TRBV7-9 and TRBJ2-1, reads DTGVSQNPRHKITKRGQNVTFRCDPISEHNRLYWYRQTLGQGPEFLTYFQNEAQLEKSRLLSDRFSAERPKGSFSTLEIQRTEQGDSAMYLCASSSTGSRKNEQFFGPGTRLTVL.

This sequence joins TRBV19 and TRBJ2-6; D remains ambiguous. This CDR3 contains 14 residues. V lost 7 bases to trimming and J lost 4 bases, with 11 bases between them. Germline V gives CDR1 LNHDA, CDR2 SQIVND (reference sequence). The CDR3 sequence: CASTKDSGANVLTF. The CDR3 DNA reads TGTGCCAGTACCAAAGACTCGGGGGCCAACGTCCTGACTTTC.

J is TRBJ2-2 and V is TRBV14; D may be TRBD1 (5 bases). This CDR3 is built from 15 residues. Germline CDR1 and CDR2: SGHDN and FVKESK. Trimming took 4 bases from V and 6 from J, leaving 15 bases between them. The CDR3 coding sequence is TGTGCCAGCAGCCGAGCAGGGATGGTGGCCGGGGAGCTGTTTTTT. Its protein product is CASSRAGMVAGELFF.

The chain links TRBV6-1 to TRBJ2-1, with 7 bases that match TRBD1. CDR1 and CDR2 from the germline V gene are MNHNS and SASEGT. There are 15 residues in the CDR3. The ends lost 2 bases at V and 2 bases at J; junction bases unmatched: 3. The CDR3 nucleotides are TGTGCCAGCAGTGAAACAGGGGCTACCTACAATGAGCAGTTCTTC. This encodes CASSETGATYNEQFF.

The CDR3 DNA reads as TGTGCCAGCAGGACACAGGGGGATCAGCCCCAGCATTTT. Translating it yields CASRTQGDQPQHF. The chain has TRBV6-1 and TRBJ1-5; 8 positions match TRBD1. This CDR3 has 13 residues. Trimming removed 6 bases from V and 5 bases from J; junction bases left unmatched: 3. Germline assignment: CDR1 MNHNS and CDR2 SASEGT.

The chain carries TRBV5-8 and TRBJ1-4, with D unclear. Germline lookup yields CDR1 SGHTS and CDR2 YDEGEE. Trimming stripped 4 bases from V and 3 bases from J, with 10 bases between. CDR3 size: 14 residues. This CDR3 is CASSPWRANEKLFF. The DNA for the CDR3 is TGTGCCAGCAGCCCCTGGAGGGCTAATGAAAAACTGTTTTTT.

This chain connects TRBV6-1 to TRBJ2-2, with D perhaps matching TRBD2 (5 bases). Per the germline V gene, CDR1 is MNHNS and CDR2 is SASEGT. V was pared by 11 bases and J by 8 bases, with 15 bases between. CDR3 length: 12 amino acids. The CDR3 sequence: CASGPREGELFF. The CDR3 DNA reads as TGTGCCTCGGGCCCAAGGGAGGGGGAGCTGTTTTTT.

The genes are TRBV27 and TRBJ1-2; D gene unclear. This CDR3 comprises 14 residues. V was cut by 0 bases and J by 8 bases, with 13 bases left in between. CDR1 and CDR2 from the germline V gene are MNHEY and SMNVEV (reference sequence). The CDR3 loop reads CASSLSYGSRGYTF. The CDR3 nucleotides are TGTGCCAGCAGTTTATCGTACGGGTCAAGGGGCTACACCTTC.

The chain combines TRBV21-1 with TRBJ1-1; the DNA was not compared with TRBD1, the D call given in the table. TRBV21-1 is marked as a pseudogene. This CDR3 comprises 16 residues. The DNA for the CDR3 is TGTGCCAGCAGCAAGGGACAGGGAAGGGCTGACACTGAAGCTTTCTTT. Translating gives CASSKGQGRADTEAFF.

The chain combines TRBV28 with TRBJ2-1; D unclear. Germline values: CDR1 MDHEN, CDR2 SYDVKM. V was clipped by 7 bases and J by 0 bases, with 13 bases between them. This CDR3 spans 15 amino acids. The CDR3 DNA reads TGTGCCAGCACCCCCGCCTCGAGCTCCTACAATGAGCAGTTCTTC. This encodes CASTPASSSYNEQFF.

This chain connects TRBV27 to TRBJ2-2; perhaps TRBD1 as D (6 bases). This CDR3 is built from 17 residues. Trimming took off 5 bases at V and 0 bases at J, with 16 bases between the two ends. Germline V gives CDR1 MNHEY, CDR2 SMNVEV (reference sequence). The CDR3 reads CASSPATGKSNTGELFF. The CDR3 DNA sequence: TGTGCCAGCAGTCCCGCAACAGGGAAATCGAACACCGGGGAGCTGTTTTTT.